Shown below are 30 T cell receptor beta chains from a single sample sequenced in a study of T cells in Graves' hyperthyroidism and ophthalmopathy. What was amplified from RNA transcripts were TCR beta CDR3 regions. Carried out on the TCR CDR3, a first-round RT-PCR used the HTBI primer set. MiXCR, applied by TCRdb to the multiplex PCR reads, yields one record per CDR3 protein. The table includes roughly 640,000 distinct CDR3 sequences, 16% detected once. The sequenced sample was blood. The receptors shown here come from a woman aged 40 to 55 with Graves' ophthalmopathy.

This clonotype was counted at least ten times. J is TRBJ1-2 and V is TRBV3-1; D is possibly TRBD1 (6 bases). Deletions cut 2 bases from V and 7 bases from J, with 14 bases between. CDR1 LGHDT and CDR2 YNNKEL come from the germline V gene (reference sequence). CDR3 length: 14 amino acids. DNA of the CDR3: TGTGCCAGCAGCCAAACAGGGATGCTTCGTGGCTACACCTTC. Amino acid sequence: CASSQTGMLRGYTF.

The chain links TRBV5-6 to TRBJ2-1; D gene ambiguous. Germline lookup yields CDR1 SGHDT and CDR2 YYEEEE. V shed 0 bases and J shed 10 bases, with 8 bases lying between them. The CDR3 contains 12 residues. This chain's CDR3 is CASSLGFWEQFF. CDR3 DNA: TGTGCCAGCAGCTTGGGGTTCTGGGAGCAGTTCTTC.

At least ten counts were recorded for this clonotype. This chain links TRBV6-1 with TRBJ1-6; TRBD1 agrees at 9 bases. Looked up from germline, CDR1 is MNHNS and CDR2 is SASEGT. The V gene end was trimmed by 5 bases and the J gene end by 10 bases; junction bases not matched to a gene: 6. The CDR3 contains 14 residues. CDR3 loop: CASSLRQGESPLHF. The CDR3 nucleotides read TGTGCCAGCAGTCTACGACAGGGGGAATCACCCCTCCACTTT.

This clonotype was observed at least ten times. The CDR3 region is CASSVQQRAVVYEQYF. The CDR3 DNA reads as TGTGCCAGCAGCGTCCAACAGAGGGCGGTGGTCTACGAGCAGTACTTC. The chain couples TRBV11-2 to TRBJ2-7; D is perhaps TRBD2 (5 bases). Trimming removed 5 bases from V and 3 bases from J, with 20 bases in between. Germline-derived CDR1 and CDR2 are SGHAT and FQNNGV. There are 16 residues in the CDR3.

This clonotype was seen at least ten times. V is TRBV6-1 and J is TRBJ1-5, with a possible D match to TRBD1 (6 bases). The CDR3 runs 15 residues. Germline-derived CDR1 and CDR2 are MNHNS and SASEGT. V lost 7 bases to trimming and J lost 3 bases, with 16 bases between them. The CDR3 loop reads CASNPLRDTNQPQHF. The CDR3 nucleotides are TGTGCCAGCAACCCACTCCGGGACACCAATCAGCCCCAGCATTTT.

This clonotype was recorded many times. The CDR3 sequence is CSAISISSYNEQFF. The DNA for the CDR3 is TGCAGTGCTATTAGCATTAGCTCCTACAATGAGCAGTTCTTC. This chain links TRBV20-1 with TRBJ2-1; D unclear. In germline, CDR1 is DFQATT, CDR2 SNEGSKA (reference sequence). With 4 bases removed from V and 0 bases from J, the gap between germline ends came to 10 bases. CDR3 length equals 14 residues.

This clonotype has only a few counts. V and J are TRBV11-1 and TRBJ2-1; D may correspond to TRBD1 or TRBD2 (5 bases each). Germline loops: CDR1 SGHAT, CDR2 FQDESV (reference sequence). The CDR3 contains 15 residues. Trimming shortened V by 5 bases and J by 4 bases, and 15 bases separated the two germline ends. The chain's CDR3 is CASSHEGTEYNEQFF. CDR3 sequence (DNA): TGTGCCAGCAGCCATGAGGGGACGGAATACAATGAGCAGTTCTTC.

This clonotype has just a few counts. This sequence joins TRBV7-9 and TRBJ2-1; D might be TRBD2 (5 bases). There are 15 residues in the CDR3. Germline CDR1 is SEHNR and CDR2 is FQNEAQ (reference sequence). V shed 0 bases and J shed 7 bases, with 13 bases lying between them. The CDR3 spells CASSLATKMKNEQFF. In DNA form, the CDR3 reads TGTGCCAGCAGCTTAGCGACTAAAATGAAAAATGAGCAGTTCTTC.

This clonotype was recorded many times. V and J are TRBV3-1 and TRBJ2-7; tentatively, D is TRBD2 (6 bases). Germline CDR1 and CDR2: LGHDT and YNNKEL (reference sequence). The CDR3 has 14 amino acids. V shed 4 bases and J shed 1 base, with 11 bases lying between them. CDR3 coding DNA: TGTGCCAGCAGCCCTTCGGGACTTTCCTACGAGCAGTACTTC. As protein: CASSPSGLSYEQYF.

CDR3 protein: CASREQGVQPQHF. CDR3 bases: TGTGCCAGTAGGGAACAGGGCGTCCAGCCCCAGCATTTT. J is TRBJ1-5 and V is TRBV19; weak D call: TRBD1 (6 bases). The V gene's germline CDR1 is LNHDA and CDR2 SQIVND (reference sequence). The V end was cut by 6 bases, the J end by 7 bases, with 13 bases between. The CDR3 contains 13 residues.

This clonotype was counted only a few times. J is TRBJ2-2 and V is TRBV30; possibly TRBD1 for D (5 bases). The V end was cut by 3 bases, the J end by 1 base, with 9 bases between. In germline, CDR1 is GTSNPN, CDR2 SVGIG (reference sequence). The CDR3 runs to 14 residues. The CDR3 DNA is TGTGCCTGGAGCAGGGCAGTGAACACCGGGGAGCTGTTTTTT. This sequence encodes CAWSRAVNTGELFF.

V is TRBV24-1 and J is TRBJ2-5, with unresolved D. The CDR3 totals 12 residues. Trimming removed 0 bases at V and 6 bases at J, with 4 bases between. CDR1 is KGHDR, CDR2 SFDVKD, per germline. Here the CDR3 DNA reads TGTGCCACCAGTGATTTGGGGAAGACCCAGTACTTC. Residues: CATSDLGKTQYF.

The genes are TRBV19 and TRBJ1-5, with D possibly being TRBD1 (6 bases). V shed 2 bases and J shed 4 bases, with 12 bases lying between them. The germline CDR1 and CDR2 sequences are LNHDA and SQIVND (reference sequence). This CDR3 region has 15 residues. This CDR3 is CASSIYRTANQPQHF. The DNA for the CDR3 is TGTGCCAGTAGTATATATCGGACAGCGAATCAGCCCCAGCATTTT.

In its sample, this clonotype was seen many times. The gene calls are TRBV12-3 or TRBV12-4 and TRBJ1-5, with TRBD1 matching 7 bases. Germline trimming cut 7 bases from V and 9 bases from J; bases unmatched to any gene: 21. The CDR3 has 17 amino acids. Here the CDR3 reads CASNPGTGDGLYGPQHF. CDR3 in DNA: TGTGCCAGCAACCCCGGTACAGGGGACGGGCTGTATGGGCCCCAGCATTTT.

DNA for the CDR3: TGTGCCAGTATGGGCAGGCCTTATAGCAATCAGCCCCAGCATTTT. Residues: CASMGRPYSNQPQHF. The chain couples TRBV19 to TRBJ1-5; D not certain. The CDR3 runs 15 residues. From germline, CDR1 is LNHDA and CDR2 SQIVND (reference sequence). V lost 7 bases and J lost 0, with 13 bases in between.

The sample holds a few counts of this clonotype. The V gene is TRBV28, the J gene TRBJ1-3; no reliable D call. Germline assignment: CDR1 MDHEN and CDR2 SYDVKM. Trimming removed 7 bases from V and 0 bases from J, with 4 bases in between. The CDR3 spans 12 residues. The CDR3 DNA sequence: TGTGCCAGCAAATCCTCTGGAAACACCATATATTTT. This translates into CASKSSGNTIYF.

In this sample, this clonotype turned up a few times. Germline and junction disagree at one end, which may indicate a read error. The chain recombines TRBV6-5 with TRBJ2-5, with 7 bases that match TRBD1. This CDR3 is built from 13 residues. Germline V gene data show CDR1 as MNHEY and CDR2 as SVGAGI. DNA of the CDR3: TGTGCCAGCAGTTACGGGTCAGACAGGGACGACAACTTC. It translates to CASSYGSDRDDNF.

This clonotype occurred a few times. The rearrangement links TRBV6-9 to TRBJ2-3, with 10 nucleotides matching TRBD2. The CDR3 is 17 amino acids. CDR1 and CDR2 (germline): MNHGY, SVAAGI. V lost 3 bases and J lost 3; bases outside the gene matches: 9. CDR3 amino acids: CASSYFSGSGRTDTQYF. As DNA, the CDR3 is TGTGCCAGCAGTTACTTCTCGGGTAGCGGGAGGACAGATACGCAGTATTTT.

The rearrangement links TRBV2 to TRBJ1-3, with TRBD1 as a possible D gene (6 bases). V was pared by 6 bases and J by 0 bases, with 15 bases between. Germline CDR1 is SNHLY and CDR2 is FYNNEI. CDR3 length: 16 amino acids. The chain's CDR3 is CASRKTGPFSGNTIYF. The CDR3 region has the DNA TGTGCCAGCAGAAAAACAGGGCCCTTCTCTGGAAACACCATATATTTT.

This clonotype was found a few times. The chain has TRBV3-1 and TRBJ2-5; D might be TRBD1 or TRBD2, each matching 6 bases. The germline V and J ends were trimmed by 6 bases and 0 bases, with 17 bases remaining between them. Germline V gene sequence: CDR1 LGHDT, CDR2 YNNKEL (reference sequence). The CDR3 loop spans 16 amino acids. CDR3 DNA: TGTGCCAGCAGTCTCGGGGGCGCCCTGGACCAAGAGACCCAGTACTTC. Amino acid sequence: CASSLGGALDQETQYF.

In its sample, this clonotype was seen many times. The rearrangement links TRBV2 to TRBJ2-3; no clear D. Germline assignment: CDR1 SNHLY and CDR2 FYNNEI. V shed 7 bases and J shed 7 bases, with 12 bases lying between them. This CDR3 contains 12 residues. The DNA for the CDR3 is TGTGCCAGCACCAGAGATACACATACGCAGTATTTT. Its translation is CASTRDTHTQYF.

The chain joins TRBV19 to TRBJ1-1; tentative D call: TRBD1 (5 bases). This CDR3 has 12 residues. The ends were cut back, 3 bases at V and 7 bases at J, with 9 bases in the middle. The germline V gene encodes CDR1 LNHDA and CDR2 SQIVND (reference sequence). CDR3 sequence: CASSMQGSEAFF. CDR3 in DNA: TGTGCCAGTAGTATGCAGGGAAGTGAAGCTTTCTTT.

The DNA of the CDR3 is TGTGCCAGCAACCTCCAGGGGGGACCCTACAATGAGCAGTTCTTC. Translated, it gives CASNLQGGPYNEQFF. The V gene is TRBV28, the J gene TRBJ2-1; tentatively, D is TRBD1 (7 bases). The germline V and J ends were trimmed by 7 bases and 2 bases, with 15 bases remaining between them. Looked up from germline, CDR1 is MDHEN and CDR2 is SYDVKM. The CDR3 is made up of 15 amino acids.

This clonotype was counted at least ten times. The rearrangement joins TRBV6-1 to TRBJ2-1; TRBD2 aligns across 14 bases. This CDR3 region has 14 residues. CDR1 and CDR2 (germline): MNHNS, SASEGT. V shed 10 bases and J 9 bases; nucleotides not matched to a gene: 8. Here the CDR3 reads CATVGLAGAGEQFF. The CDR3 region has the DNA TGTGCCACTGTGGGACTAGCGGGAGCGGGTGAGCAGTTCTTC.

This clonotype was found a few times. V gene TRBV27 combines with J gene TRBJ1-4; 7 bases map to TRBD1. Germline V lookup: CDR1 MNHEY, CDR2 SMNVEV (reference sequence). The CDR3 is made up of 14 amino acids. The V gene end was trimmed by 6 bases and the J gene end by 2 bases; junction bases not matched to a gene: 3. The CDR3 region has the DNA TGTGCCAGCAGCGGCAGGGGGACTAATGAAAAACTGTTTTTT. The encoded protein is CASSGRGTNEKLFF.

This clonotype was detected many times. DNA for the CDR3: TGTGCCAGCAGTTTAGGACAGAGGGGGCTAGGGACTGAAGCTTTCTTT. Its translation: CASSLGQRGLGTEAFF. The V call is TRBV12-3 or TRBV12-4, the J call TRBJ1-1; 7 bases map to TRBD1. Germline trimming cut 1 base from V and 5 bases from J; bases unmatched to any gene: 10. The CDR3 runs 16 residues.

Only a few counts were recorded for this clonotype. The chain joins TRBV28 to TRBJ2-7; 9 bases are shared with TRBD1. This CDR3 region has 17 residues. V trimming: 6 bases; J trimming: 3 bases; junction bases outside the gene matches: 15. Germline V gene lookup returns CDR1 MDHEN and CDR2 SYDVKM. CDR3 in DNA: TGTGCCAGCAGAATCCCTGGAGGACAGGGGTCATTCTACGAGCAGTACTTC. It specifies CASRIPGGQGSFYEQYF.

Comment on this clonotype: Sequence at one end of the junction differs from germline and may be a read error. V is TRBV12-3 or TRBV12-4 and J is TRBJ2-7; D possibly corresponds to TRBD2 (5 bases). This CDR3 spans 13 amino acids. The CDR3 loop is CASSFSSSHEQYF. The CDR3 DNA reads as TGTGCCAGCAGTTTTTCTAGCTCCCACGAGCAGTACTTC.

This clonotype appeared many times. The CDR3, as DNA: TGTGCCAGCAGAACCGAGGAAAAACTGTTTTTT. The encoded protein is CASRTEEKLFF. The chain couples TRBV28 to TRBJ1-4; D is ambiguous. Germline V gene data show CDR1 as MDHEN and CDR2 as SYDVKM. The CDR3 consists of 11 residues. The V gene lost 6 bases and the J gene lost 8 bases, with 7 bases spanning the gap.

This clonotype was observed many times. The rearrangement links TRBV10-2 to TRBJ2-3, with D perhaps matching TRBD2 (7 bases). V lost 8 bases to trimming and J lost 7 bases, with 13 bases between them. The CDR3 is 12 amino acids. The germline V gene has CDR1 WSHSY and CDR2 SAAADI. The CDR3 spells CASGSGGYTQYF. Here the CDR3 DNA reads TGCGCCAGCGGATCGGGGGGCTATACGCAGTATTTT.